The 26 T cell receptor beta chains given below trace back to one sample, sequenced in a study of radiation and T cells in renal cell carcinoma. The table came from immunoSEQ multiplex PCR; TCRdb's copy has only in-frame clones and leaves some out. Among tens of thousands of clones listed, approximately 87% were seen once. The sample's time point: blood 4 weeks post-SBRT, at nephrectomy. The treatment was: 15 Gy SBRT to primary tumor, nephrectomy 4 weeks later. The sample was blood, taken from a patient whose treatment included radiotherapy and nephrectomy. The receptors shown here come from a woman between 55 and 75 years old with renal cell carcinoma.

The J gene is TRBJ2-2, the V gene TRBV11-3; 11 bases align to TRBD2. This CDR3 has 16 residues. The germline V gene has CDR1 SGHNT and CDR2 YENEEA. V was pared by 2 bases and J by 1 base, with 0 bases of the junction left unmatched. The CDR3 bases are TGTGCCAGCAGCTTAACTAGCGGGAGGAACACCGGGGAGCTGTTTTTT. Residues: CASSLTSGRNTGELFF.

The rearrangement links TRBV10-2 to TRBJ1-3; D may be TRBD1 (6 bases). CDR3 size: 14 residues. The germline V gene has CDR1 WSHSY and CDR2 SAAADI. Trimming left V 6 bases short and J 5 bases short, with 14 bases between. CDR3 coding DNA: TGCGCCAGCAGCGTTCTACAGGGAAGAAACACCATATATTTT. Its protein is CASSVLQGRNTIYF.

A single count supports this clone. V gene TRBV4-1 combines with J gene TRBJ1-5; no firm D call. The V gene lost 3 bases and the J gene lost 0 bases, with 18 bases spanning the gap. The CDR3 totals 18 residues. Germline CDR1 MGHRA, CDR2 YSYEKL. CDR3 sequence: CASSHPYAGGVSNQPQHF. The CDR3 bases are TGCGCCAGCAGCCATCCATACGCAGGCGGGGTTAGCAATCAGCCCCAGCATTTT.

The J gene is TRBJ2-5, the V gene TRBV5-6; D gene uncertain. This CDR3 contains 15 residues. Trimming stripped 4 bases from V and 1 base from J, with 14 bases between. CDR1 and CDR2 (germline): SGHDT, YYEEEE. CDR3 DNA sequence: TGTGCCAGCAGCGCCCCCCACGGGTCCCAAGAGACCCAGTACTTC. Translated, it gives CASSAPHGSQETQYF.

This clone was observed once. This chain joins TRBV6-1 and TRBJ2-7; D is undetermined. The CDR3 has 16 residues. Germline V lookup: CDR1 MNHNS, CDR2 SASEGT. V shed 2 bases and J shed 3 bases, with 17 bases lying between them. CDR3 amino acids: CASSETLGRFLYEQYF. CDR3 DNA sequence: TGTGCCAGCAGTGAAACCCTCGGGCGGTTCCTCTACGAGCAGTACTTC.

The V gene is TRBV29-1, the J gene TRBJ2-2, with D hard to call. Trimming took 2 bases from V and 2 from J, leaving 9 bases between them. The CDR3 length is 14 residues. Germline V lookup: CDR1 SQVTM, CDR2 ANQGSEA. CDR3 nucleotides: TGCAGCGTTGAAATAACAGTTAACACCGGGGAGCTGTTTTTT. Its protein product is CSVEITVNTGELFF.

The chain joins TRBV5-1 to TRBJ2-5; D possibly corresponds to TRBD1 (5 bases). Between the trimmed V and J ends, which lost 0 bases and 2 bases, there was a span of 8 bases. Germline loops: CDR1 SGHRS, CDR2 YFSETQ. The CDR3 spans 14 residues. The CDR3 DNA follows: TGCGCCAGCAGCTTGGAGACAGCACAAGAGACCCAGTACTTC. Protein sequence: CASSLETAQETQYF.

The chain recombines TRBV7-3 with TRBJ1-1; 7 nucleotides line up with TRBD1. V dropped 5 bases and J dropped 3; count of bases not matched to a gene: 12. The CDR3 is made up of 16 amino acids. Germline-derived CDR1 and CDR2 are SGHTA and FQGTGA. The CDR3 region is CASSDWRGQADTEAFF. The CDR3 DNA sequence: TGTGCCAGCAGCGACTGGAGGGGGCAGGCAGACACTGAAGCTTTCTTT.

The CDR3 DNA sequence: TGTGCCAGCAGCGTAGGAGGAAATACGGATTCACCCCTCCACTTT. It translates to CASSVGGNTDSPLHF. V usage is TRBV9 and J usage is TRBJ1-6; D gene ambiguous. V shed 0 bases and J shed 8 bases, with 12 bases lying between them. Germline CDR1 and CDR2: SGDLS and YYNGEE. The CDR3 totals 15 residues.

The chain is built from TRBV2 and TRBJ1-5; the D gene is possibly TRBD1 (5 bases). Germline V gene data show CDR1 as SNHLY and CDR2 as FYNNEI. Trimming removed 4 bases from V and 8 bases from J, with 9 bases in between. This CDR3 contains 12 residues. The CDR3 DNA is TGTGCCAGCAGTGGCCCCAGGGAGCCCCAGCATTTT. Encoded protein: CASSGPREPQHF. Supplemented by reference TRBV2 and TRBJ1-5, the full variable domain reads EPEVTQTPSHQVTQMGQEVILRCVPISNHLYFYWYRQILGQKVEFLVSFYNNEISEKSEIFDDQFSVERPDGSNFTLKIRSTKLEDSAMYFCASSGPREPQHFGDGTRLSIL.

This clone occurred a few times. The chain employs TRBV6-1 and TRBJ2-7; 9 nucleotides align to TRBD1. The ends lost 2 bases at V and 4 bases at J; junction bases unmatched: 9. Germline values: CDR1 MNHNS, CDR2 SASEGT. This CDR3 comprises 16 residues. CDR3 sequence reads: CASSELRTGDFYEQYF. DNA for the CDR3: TGTGCCAGCAGTGAATTAAGGACAGGGGATTTTTACGAGCAGTACTTC.

This rearrangement joins TRBV19 to TRBJ1-2, with TRBD1 as a possible D gene (6 bases). CDR1 and CDR2 (germline): LNHDA, SQIVND (reference sequence). The CDR3 runs to 14 residues. Trimming pared 6 bases from V and 3 bases from J, leaving 14 bases between. For the CDR3, the DNA is TGTGCCAGTAGGACGTGGACAGAATACTATGGCTACACCTTC. It encodes CASRTWTEYYGYTF.

The chain recombines TRBV9 with TRBJ1-1; TRBD1 is a possible D gene (5 bases). CDR1 is SGDLS and CDR2 is YYNGEE in the germline V gene. Trimming stripped 3 bases from V and 1 base from J, with 10 bases between. The CDR3 runs to 14 residues. CDR3 protein: CASSASGTNTEAFF. The CDR3, as DNA: TGTGCCAGCAGCGCCTCGGGGACGAACACTGAAGCTTTCTTT.

V and J are TRBV11-2 and TRBJ1-1; 8 bases are shared with TRBD1. V shed 3 bases and J 0 bases; nucleotides not matched to a gene: 0. The CDR3 runs to 14 residues. Germline values: CDR1 SGHAT, CDR2 FQNNGV. The CDR3 bases are TGTGCCAGCAGCTTGGGACAGGTGAACACTGAAGCTTTCTTT. Residues: CASSLGQVNTEAFF.

This clone is medium-sized (0.01 to 0.1%) by share. V is TRBV5-1 and J is TRBJ1-1; D might be TRBD1 (5 bases). Germline V gene data show CDR1 as SGHRS and CDR2 as YFSETQ. The V end was cut by 5 bases, the J end by 5 bases, with 13 bases between. The length of the CDR3 is 13 residues. CDR3 DNA: TGCGCCAGCAGTTACGGAGGGACGACTGAAGCTTTCTTT. It is translated as CASSYGGTTEAFF.

A single count supports this clone. The chain joins TRBV7-9 to TRBJ1-5, with D uncertain. The length of the CDR3 is 14 residues. CDR1 and CDR2 (germline): SEHNR, FQNEAQ (reference sequence). The V end was cut by 0 bases, the J end by 9 bases, with 12 bases between. As DNA, the CDR3 is TGTGCCAGCAGCTTAGCTTCGGTGGGAGGGCCCCAGCATTTT. Translating it yields CASSLASVGGPQHF.

This chain connects TRBV4-2 to TRBJ2-7; D possibly corresponds to TRBD1 (6 bases). Looked up from germline, CDR1 is LGHNA and CDR2 is YNFKEQ. Trimming took off 2 bases at V and 0 bases at J, with 14 bases between the two ends. The CDR3 sequence is 16 residues long. The CDR3: CASSQNMGASSYEQYF. CDR3 bases: TGTGCCAGCAGCCAAAATATGGGGGCGAGCTCCTACGAGCAGTACTTC.

The chain links TRBV7-9 to TRBJ1-2, with 9 bases that match TRBD1. Germline-derived CDR1 and CDR2 are SEHNR and FQNEAQ (reference sequence). The CDR3 loop spans 13 amino acids. The junction had 5 bases not matched to a gene; V was cut back by 5 bases and J by 7 bases. This CDR3 is CASSPQGASGYTF. CDR3 in DNA: TGTGCCAGCAGCCCACAGGGGGCTTCTGGCTACACCTTC.

V usage is TRBV4-1 and J usage is TRBJ1-6, with D perhaps TRBD1 (5 bases). Germline lookup yields CDR1 MGHRA and CDR2 YSYEKL. The V gene lost 0 bases and the J gene lost 6 bases, with 12 bases spanning the gap. CDR3 length: 16 amino acids. CDR3 residues: CASSQDLGQFNSPLHF. In DNA form, the CDR3 reads TGCGCCAGCAGCCAAGATCTGGGGCAGTTTAATTCACCCCTCCACTTT.

The V call is TRBV7-6, the J call TRBJ2-2; TRBD1 is a possible D gene (6 bases). This CDR3 spans 14 amino acids. V gave up 5 bases and J gave up 5 bases, with 12 bases separating them. Germline values: CDR1 SGHVS, CDR2 FNYEAQ. The CDR3 here is CASSANRETGELFF. The CDR3 coding sequence is TGTGCCAGCAGCGCGAACAGGGAAACCGGGGAGCTGTTTTTT.

The count of this clone is one. The CDR3 sequence: CASSAGEDSGNTIYF. The DNA of the CDR3 is TGTGCCAGCAGCGCCGGGGAGGACTCTGGAAACACCATATATTTT. V usage is TRBV9 and J usage is TRBJ1-3, with D unclear. CDR1 and CDR2 (germline): SGDLS, YYNGEE. Trimming stripped 3 bases from V and 0 bases from J, with 10 bases between. The CDR3 has 15 residues. The variable domain in full, with the rest retrieved from reference TRBV9 and TRBJ1-3, is DSGVTQTPKHLITATGQRVTLRCSPRSGDLSVYWYQQSLDQGLQFLIQYYNGEERAKGNILERFSAQQFPDLHSELNLSSLELGDSALYFCASSAGEDSGNTIYFGEGSWLTVV.

This chain connects TRBV9 to TRBJ1-2; weak D call: TRBD1 (6 bases). The CDR3 totals 14 residues. Germline-derived CDR1 and CDR2 are SGDLS and YYNGEE. The V end was cut by 4 bases, the J end by 2 bases, with 12 bases between. The CDR3 DNA is TGTGCCAGCAGCCCGGGGGCAGGGAACTATGGCTACACCTTC. This gives the protein CASSPGAGNYGYTF.

The J gene is TRBJ2-2, the V gene TRBV18; 7 bases agree with TRBD1. Germline CDR1 and CDR2: KGHSH and LQKENI. The ends lost 4 bases at V and 0 bases at J; junction bases unmatched: 2. This CDR3 has 15 amino acids. CDR3 DNA: TGTGCCAGCTCACTTCAGGGGGCGAACACCGGGGAGCTGTTTTTT. Protein sequence: CASSLQGANTGELFF. The variable domain in full, completed from reference TRBV18 and TRBJ2-2, reads NAGVMQNPRHLVRRRGQEARLRCSPMKGHSHVYWYRQLPEEGLKFMVYLQKENIIDESGMPKERFSAEFPKEGPSILRIQQVVRGDSAAYFCASSLQGANTGELFFGEGSRLTVL.

This chain uses TRBV7-2 with TRBJ2-1; TRBD2 agrees at 10 bases. In germline, CDR1 is SGHTA, CDR2 FQGNSA. The CDR3 consists of 16 residues. The V segment lost 1 base and the J segment 8 bases; nucleotides outside the gene matches: 8. The CDR3 is CASSLEVAGGFYEQFF. The CDR3 DNA follows: TGTGCCAGCAGCTTAGAGGTAGCGGGGGGCTTCTATGAGCAGTTCTTC.

This clone has only one observation. The gene calls are TRBV7-9 and TRBJ2-7; D might be TRBD1 (6 bases). The germline V gene has CDR1 SEHNR and CDR2 FQNEAQ (reference sequence). The V end was cut by 1 base, the J end by 2 bases, with 12 bases between. CDR3 size: 15 residues. CDR3 DNA: TGTGCCAGCAGCTTAGACGCCGGGGACACCTACGAGCAGTACTTC. This encodes CASSLDAGDTYEQYF. The full variable domain, rest sourced from reference TRBV7-9 and TRBJ2-7, is DTGVSQNPRHKITKRGQNVTFRCDPISEHNRLYWYRQTLGQGPEFLTYFQNEAQLEKSRLLSDRFSAERPKGSFSTLEIQRTEQGDSAMYLCASSLDAGDTYEQYFGPGTRLTVT.

This rearrangement joins TRBV11-2 to TRBJ2-5; no definite D call. The length of the CDR3 is 15 residues. V lost 1 base and J lost 1, with 10 bases in between. CDR1 and CDR2 (germline): SGHAT, FQNNGV. This CDR3 is CASSLVGRSQETQYF. DNA of the CDR3: TGTGCCAGCAGCTTAGTGGGCAGATCCCAAGAGACCCAGTACTTC.